Listed here is a single TCR beta chain. This clonotype was picked up a small number of times. The target of this receptor is not known. No per-base quality is available; no much larger clone lies one base away. V and J are truncated by 3 bases and 0 bases respectively, leaving an intervening sequence of 18 bases. CDR1 and CDR2 were assigned from the germline V gene (reference sequence) as DFQATT and SNEGSKA. The CDR3 sequence holds 16 residues, the cysteine and phenylalanine included. Kept here is only the CDR3 DNA, which spans 48 bases and is read in frame from base 1. This specimen comes from a study of response to subunit inactivated influenza vaccine (dated by TCRdb to 2017 to 2018). Background on the whole study: To follow how T cells responded to a trivalent subunit inactivated influenza vaccine, the researchers relied on deep quantitative profiling of the T cell receptor repertoire.

Broad study findings and their caveats: According to the authors, only a limited number of new T cells may be recruited by each seasonal influenza vaccination.

The library was obtained by RT-PCR. The sequencing machine was an Illumina HiSeq 2500. Using fastp at Q25 and MiXCR, TCRdb reprocessed the public reads and kept productive beta chains. Records with the same CDR3 protein are collapsed into one entry carrying the most frequent genes and DNA. The sample yields over 750,000 distinct CDR3 sequences; 20% to 25% were counted once. Approximately 10% of the sample lies in the top ten. The sequencing used PBMCs from blood, collected around 5 days after vaccination. Recombination linked TRBV20-1 to TRBJ2-7, and the D gene may be TRBD2, 6 bases matching. The TCR sequence derives from a man between 50 and 59 years old who received an inactivated influenza vaccine. Donor details come from another sample of the same person, matched by shared clones. The sequenced DNA: TGCAGTGCTAGGCTGACTAGGACTCATGGCTCCTACGAGCAGTACTTC. Its translation reads: CSARLTRTHGSYEQYF.